This is a list of T cell receptor beta chains from one sample in a study of blood T cell repertoires in COVID-19. Sequencing used immunoSEQ multiplex PCR; TCRdb keeps in-frame clones, though not all of them. The data contain tens of thousands of clones, roughly four fifths of them singletons. Sequenced input: peripheral blood. The receptors come from a man between 60 and 75 years old with active COVID-19. Each CDR3 is given with its conserved first and last residue. Fields, in order: J gene, clone size, V gene, D gene, CDR3 protein, CDR3 DNA. A D gene is named only where the DNA matches it firmly. Not all rows give a size; the values are once, few, many and, for expanded clones, a class.

j_call: TRBJ2-7
clone_size: .
v_call: TRBV2
d_call: TRBD1
cdr3_aa: CASRQGAYEQYF
cdr3_nt: TGTGCCAGCAGGCAGGGGGCATACGAGCAGTACTTC

j_call: TRBJ2-2
clone_size: .
v_call: TRBV27
d_call: TRBD2
cdr3_aa: CASSFSGRANGELFF
cdr3_nt: TGTGCCAGCAGTTTCAGCGGGAGGGCAAACGGGGAGCTGTTTTTT

j_call: TRBJ2-1
clone_size: once
v_call: TRBV7-6
d_call: TRBD2
cdr3_aa: CASSFGLAEYNEQFF
cdr3_nt: TGTGCCAGCAGCTTTGGGCTAGCGGAATACAATGAGCAGTTCTTC

j_call: TRBJ1-4
clone_size: .
v_call: TRBV30
d_call: TRBD1
cdr3_aa: CAWSSGTGSEKLFF
cdr3_nt: TGTGCCTGGAGCTCGGGGACAGGATCTGAAAAACTGTTTTTT

j_call: TRBJ2-3
clone_size: .
v_call: TRBV7-8
d_call: TRBD2
cdr3_aa: CASSLAAGALTDTQYF
cdr3_nt: TGTGCCAGCAGCTTAGCAGCGGGGGCGCTCACAGATACGCAGTATTTT

j_call: TRBJ2-3
clone_size: few
v_call: TRBV7-2
d_call: TRBD2
cdr3_aa: CASSSRQRGGGSTDTQYF
cdr3_nt: TGTGCCAGCAGCTCCCGCCAGCGGGGGGGAGGGAGCACAGATACGCAGTATTTT

j_call: TRBJ2-7
clone_size: .
v_call: TRBV27
d_call: .
cdr3_aa: CASSLSRSYEQYF
cdr3_nt: TGTGCCAGCAGTTTATCCAGGTCCTACGAGCAGTACTTC

j_call: TRBJ2-7
clone_size: .
v_call: TRBV7-8
d_call: .
cdr3_aa: CASSFLESYEQYF
cdr3_nt: TGTGCCAGCAGCTTCTTAGAGAGCTACGAGCAGTACTTC

j_call: TRBJ1-1
clone_size: .
v_call: TRBV6-6
d_call: .
cdr3_aa: CASSRRGNLNTEAFF
cdr3_nt: TGTGCCAGCAGTCGGCGAGGGAACTTGAACACTGAAGCTTTCTTT

j_call: TRBJ2-2
clone_size: .
v_call: TRBV7-2
d_call: TRBD2
cdr3_aa: CASSLARGGGASGELFF
cdr3_nt: TGTGCCAGCAGCTTAGCGCGAGGCGGGGGGGCGTCCGGGGAGCTGTTTTTT

j_call: TRBJ2-2
clone_size: .
v_call: TRBV24-1
d_call: .
cdr3_aa: CATSDFTESGNTGELFF
cdr3_nt: TGTGCCACCAGTGATTTTACGGAGTCAGGGAATACCGGGGAGCTGTTTTTT

j_call: TRBJ2-1
clone_size: once
v_call: TRBV13
d_call: TRBD2
cdr3_aa: CASSLQRTSGRSNEQFF
cdr3_nt: TGTGCCAGCAGCCTTCAACGGACTAGCGGGAGGAGTAATGAGCAGTTCTTC

j_call: TRBJ2-2
clone_size: .
v_call: TRBV9
d_call: TRBD2
cdr3_aa: CASSALAGANTGELFF
cdr3_nt: TGTGCCAGCAGCGCCCTAGCGGGGGCAAACACCGGGGAGCTGTTTTTT

j_call: TRBJ1-2
clone_size: .
v_call: TRBV6-5
d_call: TRBD1
cdr3_aa: CASSPGVGQGYGYTF
cdr3_nt: TGTGCCAGCAGTCCGGGCGTCGGACAGGGGTATGGCTACACCTTC

j_call: TRBJ2-1
clone_size: .
v_call: TRBV19
d_call: TRBD2
cdr3_aa: CASSKPGLAGLSSYNEQFF
cdr3_nt: TGTGCCAGTAGTAAACCAGGACTAGCGGGCCTAAGCTCCTACAATGAGCAGTTCTTC

j_call: TRBJ2-2
clone_size: once
v_call: TRBV2
d_call: TRBD1
cdr3_aa: CASSEGTGNTGELFF
cdr3_nt: TGTGCCAGCAGTGAAGGGACAGGGAACACCGGGGAGCTGTTTTTT

j_call: TRBJ2-7
clone_size: .
v_call: TRBV11-2
d_call: .
cdr3_aa: CASSPGSPSSEQYF
cdr3_nt: TGTGCCAGCAGCCCCGGGTCCCCCTCGTCCGAGCAGTACTTC

j_call: TRBJ2-3
clone_size: .
v_call: TRBV5-4
d_call: TRBD2
cdr3_aa: CASSLGGVGTDTQYF
cdr3_nt: TGTGCCAGCTCACTGGGGGGGGTAGGGACAGATACGCAGTATTTT